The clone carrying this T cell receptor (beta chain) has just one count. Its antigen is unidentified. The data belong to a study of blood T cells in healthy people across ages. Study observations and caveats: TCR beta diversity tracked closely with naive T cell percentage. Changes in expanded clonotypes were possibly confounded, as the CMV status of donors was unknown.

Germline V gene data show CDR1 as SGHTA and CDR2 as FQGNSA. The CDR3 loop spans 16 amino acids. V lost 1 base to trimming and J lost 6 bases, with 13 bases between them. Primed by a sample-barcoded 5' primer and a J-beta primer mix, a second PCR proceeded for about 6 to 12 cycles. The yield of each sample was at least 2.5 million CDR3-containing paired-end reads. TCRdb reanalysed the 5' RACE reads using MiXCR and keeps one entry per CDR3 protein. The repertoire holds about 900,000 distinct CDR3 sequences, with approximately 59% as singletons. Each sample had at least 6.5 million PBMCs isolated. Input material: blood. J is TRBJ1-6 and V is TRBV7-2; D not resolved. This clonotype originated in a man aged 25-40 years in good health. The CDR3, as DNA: TGTGCCAGCAGCTTAGGTCGACCAGGTACTAATTCACCCCTCCACTTT. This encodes CASSLGRPGTNSPLHF. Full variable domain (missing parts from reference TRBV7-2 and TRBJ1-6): GAGVSQSPSNKVTEKGKDVELRCDPISGHTALYWYRQSLGQGLEFLIYFQGNSAPDKSGLPSDRFSAERTGGSVSTLTIQRTQQEDSAVYLCASSLGRPGTNSPLHFGNGTRLTVT.